This T cell receptor beta chain was captured by sequencing in a study of T cell changes during pregnancy in multiple sclerosis. Assay: immunoSEQ multiplex PCR; the TCRdb copy retains only in-frame clones and omits some. This table has 35,000 to 55,000 clones, 90% appearing once. Trimming removed 5 bases at V and 15 bases at J, with 17 bases between. Looked up from germline, CDR1 is GTSNPN and CDR2 is SVGIG (reference sequence). The CDR3 has 12 residues. The clonotype was recovered from a female donor in good health, enrolled as a control in a pregnancy study. V gene TRBV30 combines with J gene TRBJ1-6; D not resolved. The source material was peripheral blood, sampled in the second trimester of pregnancy. The DNA for the CDR3 is TGTGCCTGGCAAGACACAACCGTTCACCTCCACTTT. Amino acids: CAWQDTTVHLHF.